This TCR beta chain was retrieved from a study of human T cells and chemical hapten exposure. General study findings and limits: A positive correlation with patch test score was found for PT1 expanded TCR counts. TCRs at high frequency, those above 1 in 1000, did not change with DPC sensitization.

Separate cDNA molecules received unique molecular identifiers, which the library attached to them. TCRdb reanalysed the RACE reads using MiXCR and keeps one entry per CDR3 protein. The sample has more than 300,000 distinct CDR3 sequences; approximately 5.8% are singletons. This clonotype was counted ten times or more. Its target is unknown. Trimming took 6 bases from V and 8 from J, leaving 13 bases between them. The CDR3 has 12 amino acids. The time point here: pre-sensitization, week 0. This sample's treatment: therapeutic diphenylcyclopropenone sensitization with weekly scalp DPC. Sequenced material: whole blood, taken in connection with sensitization to the hapten diphenylcyclopropenone (DPC). This chain joins TRBV12-3 or TRBV12-4 and TRBJ1-2, with D hard to call. This TCR came from a woman between 18 and 29 years old with alopecia areata. Some clones in this sample may be carry-over from other donors' samples. In DNA form, the CDR3 reads TGTGCCAGCAGGGCGGGAGGTCGCGGCTACACCTTC. Protein: CASRAGGRGYTF.